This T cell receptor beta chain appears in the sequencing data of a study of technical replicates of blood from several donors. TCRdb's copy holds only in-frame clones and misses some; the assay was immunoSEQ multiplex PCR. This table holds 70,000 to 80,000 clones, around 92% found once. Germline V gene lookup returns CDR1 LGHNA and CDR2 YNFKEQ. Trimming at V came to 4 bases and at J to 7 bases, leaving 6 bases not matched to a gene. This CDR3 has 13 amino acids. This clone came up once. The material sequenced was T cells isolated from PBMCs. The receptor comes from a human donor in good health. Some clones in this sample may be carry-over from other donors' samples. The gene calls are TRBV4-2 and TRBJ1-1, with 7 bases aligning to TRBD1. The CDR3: CASSPGTVDEAFF. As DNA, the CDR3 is TGTGCCAGCAGCCCCGGGACAGTGGATGAAGCTTTCTTT.